This T cell receptor beta chain was recovered during a study of blood T cell repertoires in COVID-19. The overall study: COVID-19 samples from acute and convalescent phases originated in the United States, Italy and Spain. PBMCs, B-cell-depleted T cells, or T cells provided the cDNA or gDNA that made up the material.

Between the trimmed V and J ends, which lost 5 bases and 0 bases, there was a span of 7 bases. In germline, CDR1 is MNHEY, CDR2 SMNVEV (reference sequence). The CDR3 loop spans 14 amino acids. Source study methods: Nucleated cell number was recorded as an estimate derived from reference gene primer amplification. Only in-frame clones appear in the TCRdb table, and some are missing; sequencing was by immunoSEQ multiplex PCR. The V and J calls and clone size are taken from that table; D and trimming were inferred from the DNA. The sample holds 60,000 to 80,000 clones, approximately 84% seen once. This chain connects TRBV27 to TRBJ1-4, with D possibly being TRBD1 (5 bases). The specimen sequenced was peripheral blood. The TCR originated in a man in his fifties with active COVID-19. The CDR3 region has the DNA TGTGCCAGCAGTAAACAGGCAACTAATGAAAAACTGTTTTTT. It specifies CASSKQATNEKLFF.